This TCR beta chain was sequenced in a study of CD8 T cells in ankylosing spondylitis. Whole-study results and caveats: Characteristic of ankylosing spondylitis blood, it appeared, was a TCR beta motif comprising roughly eight highly homologous variants. Clones tied to disease were said to be significantly enriched in matched ankylosing spondylitis synovial fluid.

To note about this clonotype: Antigen specificity is unknown.

5'-RACE, quantitative and with molecular barcodes, yielded the TCR beta libraries. TCRdb recomputed calls from the 5' RACE reads with MiXCR, one row per CDR3 protein. Of 300,000 to 400,000 distinct CDR3 sequences in the sample, approximately 20% were seen once. The sequence came from a male donor with ankylosing spondylitis. Material: blood, either unsorted or a sorted T cell fraction (not recorded which).

CDR3 coding DNA: TGTGCCAGCAGATCGCAAGGGGGAGGGGGCACTGAAGCTTTCTTT. Amino acid sequence: CASRSQGGGGTEAFF. The chain joins TRBV12-3 or TRBV12-4 to TRBJ1-1; D might be TRBD1 (6 bases). V gave up 6 bases and J gave up 4 bases, with 18 bases separating them. The CDR3 is made up of 15 amino acids.